Below are 14 T cell receptor beta chains sequenced from a single sample in a study of shared clonotypes between healthy human individuals. Repertoires were generated with immunoSEQ multiplex PCR, while TCRdb's copy carries only in-frame clones and drops some. This sample yields a few million clones, of which under 97% are seen a single time; roughly 0.13% belongs to the top ten. The sequenced material came from naive CD4+ T cells sorted from blood. As to subset: CD45RA+ positively selected. The receptors here all came from a man between 18 and 29 years old in good health.

This chain links TRBV4-1 with TRBJ2-3; possible D gene TRBD1, 6 bases. Germline assignment: CDR1 MGHRA and CDR2 YSYEKL. V lost 3 bases and J 0 bases, leaving 16 bases between the germline ends. The CDR3 loop spans 17 amino acids. The CDR3 coding sequence is TGCGCCAGCAGCCAGTCCCGGGACACCACTAGCACAGATACGCAGTATTTT. Translating it yields CASSQSRDTTSTDTQYF.

The genes are TRBV6-5 and TRBJ1-2, with TRBD1 matching 11 bases. From germline, CDR1 is MNHEY and CDR2 SVGAGI. This CDR3 comprises 15 residues. The V gene end was trimmed by 7 bases and the J gene end by 8 bases; junction bases not matched to a gene: 12. In DNA, the CDR3 is TGTGCCAGCACGAAAGGACCCGGGACAGGGGGAGGCTACACCTTC. This sequence encodes CASTKGPGTGGGYTF.

The count of this clone is one. The rearrangement links TRBV7-2 to TRBJ1-1, with D uncertain. V was trimmed by 1 base and J by 0 bases, leaving 9 bases between them. Germline loops: CDR1 SGHTA, CDR2 FQGNSA. The CDR3 runs to 15 residues. CDR3 region: CASSLVGALNTEAFF. The DNA of the CDR3 is TGTGCCAGCAGCTTAGTTGGCGCTCTGAACACTGAAGCTTTCTTT. The full variable domain, completed using reference TRBV7-2 and TRBJ1-1, is GAGVSQSPSNKVTEKGKDVELRCDPISGHTALYWYRQSLGQGLEFLIYFQGNSAPDKSGLPSDRFSAERTGGSVSTLTIQRTQQEDSAVYLCASSLVGALNTEAFFGQGTRLTVV.

V gene TRBV10-1 combines with J gene TRBJ2-7; the D gene is possibly TRBD2 (6 bases). The CDR3 extends over 14 amino acids. Trimming stripped 6 bases from V and 5 bases from J, with 17 bases between. Germline V lookup: CDR1 WNHNN, CDR2 SYGVQD (reference sequence). CDR3 nucleotide sequence: TGCGCCAGCAGCGGAAGTCTGGCGGGGAACGAGCAGTACTTC. Amino acids: CASSGSLAGNEQYF.

The chain joins TRBV28 to TRBJ2-1, with 10 bases that match TRBD2. The V gene's germline CDR1 is MDHEN and CDR2 SYDVKM. J was trimmed by 8 bases and V by 3 bases; bases with no gene match: 4. This CDR3 comprises 14 residues. The CDR3: CASSFSGGRDEQFF. The CDR3 region has the DNA TGTGCCAGCAGTTTTAGCGGGGGGAGGGATGAGCAGTTCTTC.

The chain carries TRBV5-4 and TRBJ2-3, with TRBD2 matching 8 bases. Germline V gene lookup returns CDR1 SGHNT and CDR2 YYREEE (reference sequence). V dropped 1 base and J dropped 7; count of bases not matched to a gene: 11. CDR3 length equals 16 residues. CDR3 loop: CASSLRGGSVSHTQYF. CDR3 sequence (DNA): TGTGCCAGCAGCTTGCGGGGGGGTTCGGTTTCACATACGCAGTATTTT.

The chain links TRBV2 to TRBJ2-2, with D unresolved. The CDR3 length is 15 residues. Germline loops: CDR1 SNHLY, CDR2 FYNNEI. The ends were cut back, 2 bases at V and 5 bases at J, with 12 bases in the middle. CDR3 bases: TGTGCCAGCAGTGAATGGTCAGTCCTGACCGGGGAGCTGTTTTTT. Encoded protein: CASSEWSVLTGELFF.

The chain carries TRBV7-2 and TRBJ2-3; D is perhaps TRBD1 (6 bases). The CDR3 is 15 residues long. Trimming cost V 5 bases and J 4 bases, with 16 bases left between them. The germline V gene has CDR1 SGHTA and CDR2 FQGNSA. CDR3 sequence: CASSQRAGAADTQYF. The DNA of the CDR3 is TGTGCCAGCAGCCAAAGGGCAGGGGCTGCAGATACGCAGTATTTT.

The chain employs TRBV30 and TRBJ1-2, with D perhaps matching TRBD1 (6 bases). With 6 bases removed from V and 4 bases from J, the gap between germline ends came to 12 bases. The CDR3 has 12 residues. Germline assignment: CDR1 GTSNPN and CDR2 SVGIG (reference sequence). The DNA for the CDR3 is TGTGCCTGCACGGACAGCCCCTATGGCTACACCTTC. The encoded protein is CACTDSPYGYTF.

This clone was seen more than once but under ten times. The V and J genes are TRBV7-3 and TRBJ1-1, with D perhaps TRBD1 (5 bases). The length of the CDR3 is 14 residues. Germline V gene sequence: CDR1 SGHTA, CDR2 FQGTGA. V lost 6 bases, J lost 1 base, and 12 bases lay in between. This CDR3 is CASRPTGWNTEAFF. Here the CDR3 DNA reads TGTGCCAGCAGACCCACAGGTTGGAACACTGAAGCTTTCTTT.

The chain links TRBV7-9 to TRBJ2-7; maybe TRBD2 (6 bases). The CDR3 has 14 amino acids. The V and J ends lost 3 bases and 2 bases respectively, with 11 bases between them. The V gene's germline CDR1 is SEHNR and CDR2 FQNEAQ (reference sequence). The DNA of the CDR3 is TGTGCCAGCAGCTTGGGGGGAGATACCTACGAGCAGTACTTC. Amino acids: CASSLGGDTYEQYF.

The chain combines TRBV25-1 with TRBJ2-3; D perhaps matches TRBD1 (5 bases). This CDR3 has 14 residues. V lost 0 bases, J lost 4 bases, and 8 bases lay in between. Germline V CDR1 and CDR2: MGHDK, SYGVNS. CDR3 amino acids: CASSEYQGPDTQYF. The CDR3 DNA follows: TGTGCCAGCAGTGAATACCAGGGTCCAGATACGCAGTATTTT.

The V gene is TRBV4-1, the J gene TRBJ1-5; no reliable D call. The germline V and J ends were trimmed by 4 bases and 9 bases, with 16 bases remaining between them. This CDR3 has 14 residues. Germline V CDR1 and CDR2: MGHRA, YSYEKL. The chain's CDR3 is CASSPESGDWPQHF. CDR3 bases: TGCGCCAGCAGCCCAGAGTCAGGAGATTGGCCCCAGCATTTT.

The chain combines TRBV5-1 with TRBJ1-4; D is ambiguous. This CDR3 is built from 17 residues. The V gene lost 0 bases and the J gene lost 2 bases, with 14 bases spanning the gap. Germline V gene data show CDR1 as SGHRS and CDR2 as YFSETQ. The CDR3 DNA reads TGCGCCAGCAGCTTGGCCGGATGGCTTCCGACTAATGAAAAACTGTTTTTT. Its protein is CASSLAGWLPTNEKLFF.